The T cell receptor beta chain described here comes from a study of T cells in Graves' hyperthyroidism and ophthalmopathy. For the diagnoses, clinical symptoms, serum thyroxine and TRAb, thyroid ultrasound and orbital computed tomography were used. This clonotype showed up just a few times. The antigen is unknown. RNA transcripts were the template for amplifying TCR beta CDR3 regions. The TCR CDR3 first-round RT-PCR relied on the HTBI primer set. In TCRdb, the multiplex PCR reads were re-called with MiXCR into one record per CDR3 protein. The data contain some 24,000 distinct CDR3 sequences, under 55% of them singletons. Trimming cost V 0 bases and J 3 bases, with 6 bases left between them. CDR3 length: 13 amino acids. In germline, CDR1 is LNHNV, CDR2 YYDKDF (reference sequence). General study results and limits: Median prediction lead before ophthalmopathy onset was about 6.7 months with the model.

The chain has TRBV15 and TRBJ2-7; D is unclear. Sequencing used blood. This TCR was sampled from a middle-aged woman with Graves' hyperthyroidism that later progressed to Graves' ophthalmopathy. DNA of the CDR3: TGTGCCACCAGCAGAGAGCCTTTCTACGAGCAGTACTTC. Protein sequence: CATSREPFYEQYF.